This T cell receptor (beta chain) was identified during a study of TIL therapy for anti-PD-1-resistant metastatic lung cancer. Sample time point: pre-treatment sample, taken before nivolumab and TIL therapy. The libraries were made with immunoSEQ v3. The repertoire was sequenced with immunoSEQ multiplex PCR; TCRdb's copy has only in-frame clones and lacks some. The sample yields fewer than 65,000 clones, roughly 77% seen once. This material consisted of blood, taken at baseline. The origin of this receptor is a person aged 25 to 85 with non-small cell lung cancer.

The CDR3 DNA sequence: TGCAGCGTTACCGGGACAGGGTTGAACACTGAAGCTTTCTTT. It yields the protein CSVTGTGLNTEAFF. The chain joins TRBV29-1 to TRBJ1-1; 9 bases map to TRBD1. V trimming: 5 bases; J trimming: 0 bases; junction bases outside the gene matches: 4. CDR3 length equals 14 residues. Germline CDR1 reads SQVTM; CDR2 reads ANQGSEA. Using reference TRBV29-1 and TRBJ1-1 for the parts outside the CDR3, the full variable domain is SAVISQKPSRDICQRGTSLTIQCQVDSQVTMMFWYRQQPGQSLTLIATANQGSEATYESGFVIDKFPISRPNLTFSTLTVSNMSPEDSSIYLCSVTGTGLNTEAFFGQGTRLTVV.